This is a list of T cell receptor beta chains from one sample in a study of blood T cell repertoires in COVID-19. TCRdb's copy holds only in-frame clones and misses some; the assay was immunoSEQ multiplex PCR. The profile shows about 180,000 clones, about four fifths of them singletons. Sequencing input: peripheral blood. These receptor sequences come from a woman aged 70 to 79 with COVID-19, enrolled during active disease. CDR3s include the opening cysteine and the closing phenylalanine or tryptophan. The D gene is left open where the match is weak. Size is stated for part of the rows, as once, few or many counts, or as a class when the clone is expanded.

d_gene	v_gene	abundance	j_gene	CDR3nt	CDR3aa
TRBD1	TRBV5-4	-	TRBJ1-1	TGTGCCAGCAGCTCCCCAGGGGGTCCGAACACTGAAGCTTTCTTT	CASSSPGGPNTEAFF
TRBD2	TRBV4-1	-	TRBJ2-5	TGCGCCAGCAGCCAAGATGAGACTAGCGGGATAGTACAAGAGACCCAGTACTTC	CASSQDETSGIVQETQYF
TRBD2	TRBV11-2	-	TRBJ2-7	TGTGCCAGCAGCTTAGTGTCTGGACTAGCGGGAGTCGAGCAGTACTTC	CASSLVSGLAGVEQYF
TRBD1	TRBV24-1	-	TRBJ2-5	TGTGCCACCAGTGACCCACAGGGGGCCTGGGAGACCCAGTACTTC	CATSDPQGAWETQYF
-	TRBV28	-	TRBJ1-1	TGTGCCAGCAGTTTGGCGAACACTGAAGCTTTCTTT	CASSLANTEAFF
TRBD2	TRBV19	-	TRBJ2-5	TGTGCCAGTAGAGGACTAGCGGGGCACTGGGAGACCCAGTACTTC	CASRGLAGHWETQYF
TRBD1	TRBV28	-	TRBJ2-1	TGTGCCAGCCTTTCCCCGGGACAGGGGAAGAATGAGCAGTTCTTC	CASLSPGQGKNEQFF
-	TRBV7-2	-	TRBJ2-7	TGTGCCAGCAGCCCCTCCGGCGGGACTCCGCACGAGCAGTACTTC	CASSPSGGTPHEQYF
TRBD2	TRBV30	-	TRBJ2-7	TGTGCCTATACGGGGGGGGATGGCTACGAGCAGTACTTC	CAYTGGDGYEQYF
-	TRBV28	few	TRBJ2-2	TGTGCCAGCAGTCAAACTAGATCCGGGGAGCTGTTTTTT	CASSQTRSGELFF
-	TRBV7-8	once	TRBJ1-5	TGTGCCAGCAGCTTAAGCGGGGCCTTTTATAGCAATCAGCCCCAGCATTTT	CASSLSGAFYSNQPQHF
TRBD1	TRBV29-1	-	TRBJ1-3	TGCAGCGTTGAGGGGACAGACCGAAACACCATATATTTT	CSVEGTDRNTIYF
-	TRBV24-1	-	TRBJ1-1	TGTGCCACCAGTGATATCACCCCCGCGGGAGCTTTCTTT	CATSDITPAGAFF
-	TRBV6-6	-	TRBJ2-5	TGTGCCAGCAGCCAGACGGACATAGATCAAGAGACCCAGTACTTC	CASSQTDIDQETQYF
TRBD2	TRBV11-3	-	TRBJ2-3	TGTGCCAGCAGCTCATCTAGCGGAACTAGCACAGATACGCAGTATTTT	CASSSSSGTSTDTQYF
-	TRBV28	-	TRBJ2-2	TGTGCCAGCAGTCCTGGGACAATTCACACCGGGGAGCTGTTTTTT	CASSPGTIHTGELFF
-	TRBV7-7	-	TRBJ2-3	TGTGCCAGCAGCTTAAGTACGGGCACAGATACGCAGTATTTT	CASSLSTGTDTQYF
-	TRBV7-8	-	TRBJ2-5	TGTGCCAGCAGCTTAGAAGCGGGACACGGGGAGACCCAGTACTTC	CASSLEAGHGETQYF
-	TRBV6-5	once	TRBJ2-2	TGTGCCAGCAGCGCGTACAGTACGAACACCGGGGAGCTGTTTTTT	CASSAYSTNTGELFF
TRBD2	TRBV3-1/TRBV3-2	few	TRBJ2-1	TGTGCCAGCAGCCCGACTAGCGGGAGTACCCATGAGCAGTTCTTC	CASSPTSGSTHEQFF
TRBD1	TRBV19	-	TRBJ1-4	TGTGCCAGTACCCGATCGCCAGGGGGACAGTTTGCAACTAATGAAAAACTGTTTTTT	CASTRSPGGQFATNEKLFF
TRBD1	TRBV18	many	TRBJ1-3	TGTGCCAGCTCACCGGACAGGGCCTCTGGAAACACCATATATTTT	CASSPDRASGNTIYF
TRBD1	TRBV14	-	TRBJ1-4	TGTGCCAGCAGCCAAGAGTCGACAGGGGGAGGGGAAAAACTGTTTTTT	CASSQESTGGGEKLFF
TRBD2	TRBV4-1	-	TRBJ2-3	TGCGCCAGCAGCCCACCCCGACTAGCGGGACAGGCAGATACGCAGTATTTT	CASSPPRLAGQADTQYF
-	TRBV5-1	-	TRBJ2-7	TGCGCCAGCAGCTTGGAAGAGACTAGCTACGAGCAGTACTTC	CASSLEETSYEQYF
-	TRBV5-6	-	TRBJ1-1	TGTGCCAGCAGCGGTACCAGGGCTATGAACACTGAAGCTTTCTTT	CASSGTRAMNTEAFF
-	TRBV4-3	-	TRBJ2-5	TGCGCCAGCAGCCAAGATGGTCCTGGAGATTCCCAGGAGACCCAGTACTTC	CASSQDGPGDSQETQYF
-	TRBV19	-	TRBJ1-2	TGTGCCAGTAGTATTTCCTCCCAGGACTACACCTTC	CASSISSQDYTF
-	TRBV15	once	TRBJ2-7	TGTGCCACCAGCCCCGAACCCCCAGGGGCCCTCTACGAGCAGTACTTC	CATSPEPPGALYEQYF
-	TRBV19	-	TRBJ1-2	TGTGCCAGTATTCCGGGATCTGAAGGATTTGGCTACACCTTC	CASIPGSEGFGYTF
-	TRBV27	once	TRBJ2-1	TGTGCCAGCAGTCCAGAGCGTCTAGCATTCATCAATGAGCAGTTCTTC	CASSPERLAFINEQFF
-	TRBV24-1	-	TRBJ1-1	TGTGCCACCAGTTCCCGAGGTGACAGGCCCACTGAAGCTTTCTTT	CATSSRGDRPTEAFF
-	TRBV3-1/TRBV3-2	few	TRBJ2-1	TGTGCCAGCAGCGGGTGGGCCGGTTACAATGAGCAGTTCTTC	CASSGWAGYNEQFF
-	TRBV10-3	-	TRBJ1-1	TGTGCCATCAGTGAGTCGAACAAAGCTAGGGGCACTGAAGCTTTCTTT	CAISESNKARGTEAFF
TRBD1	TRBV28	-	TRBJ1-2	TGTGCCAGCAGTCCCCCGGGACAGTCCTTTCGTGGGTATGGCTACACCTTC	CASSPPGQSFRGYGYTF
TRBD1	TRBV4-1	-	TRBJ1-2	TGCGCCAGCAGCCAAGAACAGGGGGCTGCCCCTGCCTATGGCTACACCTTC	CASSQEQGAAPAYGYTF
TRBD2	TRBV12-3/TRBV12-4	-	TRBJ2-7	TGTGCCAGCAGTTCTGGACTAGCCGCTGAGCAGTACTTC	CASSSGLAAEQYF
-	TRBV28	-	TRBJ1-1	TGTGCCAGCAAAGGAGAGCGATTGGCCACTGAAGCTTTCTTT	CASKGERLATEAFF
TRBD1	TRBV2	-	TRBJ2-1	TGTGCCAGCAAATCGGGGACAGGGGTGGACTACAATGAGCAGTTCTTC	CASKSGTGVDYNEQFF
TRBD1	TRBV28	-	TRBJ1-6	TGTGCCAGCAGTCCGACAGGGGGAAATTCACCCCTCCACTTT	CASSPTGGNSPLHF
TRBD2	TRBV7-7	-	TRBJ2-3	TGTGCCAGCAGCCTCACCCACCACCAGGGACTAGCATCCGATACGCAGTATTTT	CASSLTHHQGLASDTQYF
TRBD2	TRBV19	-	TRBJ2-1	TGTGCCAGTAGTAGTCCTAGCGGGGGCTTCAATGAGCAGTTCTTC	CASSSPSGGFNEQFF
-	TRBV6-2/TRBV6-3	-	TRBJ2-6	TGTGCCAGCAGTTATTCCCCGAGGGTCACAACTTCTGGGGCCAACGTCCTGACTTTC	CASSYSPRVTTSGANVLTF
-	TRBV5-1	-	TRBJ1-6	TGCGCCAGCAGCTTGGGCGGAGTATCACCCCTCCACTTT	CASSLGGVSPLHF
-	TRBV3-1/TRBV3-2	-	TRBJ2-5	TGTGCCAGCAGCCTATTCTATGGGGACGCTCGGGGGGAGACCCAGTACTTC	CASSLFYGDARGETQYF
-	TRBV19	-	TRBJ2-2	TGTGCCAGTACCTATGAGGGACTCGTGAACACCGGGGAGCTGTTTTTT	CASTYEGLVNTGELFF